Shown below are 17 T cell receptor beta chains from a single sample sequenced in a study of vaccination effects on CD4 cells after COVID-19. Libraries were prepared by immunoSEQ multiplex PCR; TCRdb keeps only in-frame clonotypes and omits some of them. The sample lists 20,000 to 25,000 clones; 73% were seen once. Their cognate antigens are unknown. Scientists isolated CD4+ T cells after a roughly ten-day culture period ended. Specimen: CD4+ T cells from PBMCs cultured without peptide, collected before COVID-19 vaccination. These receptors originate from a human donor who received a COVID-19 vaccine.

The J gene is TRBJ1-5, the V gene TRBV2, with D possibly being TRBD1 (6 bases). V lost 4 bases to trimming and J lost 0 bases, with 13 bases between them. Per the germline V gene, CDR1 is SNHLY and CDR2 is FYNNEI. The CDR3 sequence is 16 residues long. The CDR3 DNA reads TGTGCCAGCAGTGGCAGGGGCGGCCTTAGCAATCAGCCCCAGCATTTT. This sequence encodes CASSGRGGLSNQPQHF.

The rearrangement uses TRBV18 and TRBJ1-4; tentatively, D is TRBD1 (5 bases). V was trimmed by 3 bases and J by 8 bases, leaving 19 bases between them. CDR1 is KGHSH, CDR2 LQKENI, per germline. The CDR3 contains 16 residues. CDR3: CASSPGSPGVREKLFF. CDR3 DNA sequence: TGTGCCAGCTCACCGGGGTCACCGGGGGTACGGGAAAAACTGTTTTTT. The whole variable domain, filled in from reference TRBV18 and TRBJ1-4, reads NAGVMQNPRHLVRRRGQEARLRCSPMKGHSHVYWYRQLPEEGLKFMVYLQKENIIDESGMPKERFSAEFPKEGPSILRIQQVVRGDSAAYFCASSPGSPGVREKLFFGSGTQLSVL.

The chain has TRBV13 and TRBJ2-1, with 7 bases matching TRBD1. The CDR3 is 16 amino acids. J was trimmed by 8 bases and V by 5 bases; bases with no gene match: 15. Germline V CDR1 and CDR2: PRHDT, FYEKMQ (reference sequence). This CDR3 is CASSPYEGASLDEQFF. The CDR3 nucleotides read TGTGCCAGCAGCCCATACGAGGGGGCGTCCCTTGATGAGCAGTTCTTC.

The chain uses TRBV3-1 (or the pseudogene TRBV3-2) and TRBJ1-3; D is ambiguous. CDR3 length: 15 residues. Trimming shortened V by 1 base and J by 4 bases, and 11 bases separated the two germline ends. Germline loops: CDR1 LGHDT, CDR2 YNNKEL (reference sequence). The CDR3 DNA sequence: TGTGCCAGCAGCCAAGGTCCGGGGAGGGGAAACACCATATATTTT. This codes for CASSQGPGRGNTIYF.

V usage is TRBV5-4 and J usage is TRBJ1-4, with D uncertain. This CDR3 comprises 15 residues. Trimming left V 4 bases short and J 4 bases short, with 14 bases between. Germline CDR1 reads SGHNT; CDR2 reads YYREEE (reference sequence). The CDR3 reads CASSPSERNNEKLFF. The CDR3 region has the DNA TGTGCCAGCAGCCCCTCCGAGCGGAATAATGAAAAACTGTTTTTT.

The rearrangement joins TRBV11-2 to TRBJ2-4; no firm D call. Looked up from germline, CDR1 is SGHAT and CDR2 is FQNNGV. CDR3 length: 14 residues. Trimming took off 2 bases at V and 1 base at J, with 6 bases between the two ends. The CDR3 reads CASSLQRAKNIQYF. The CDR3 DNA reads TGTGCCAGCAGCTTACAACGTGCCAAAAACATTCAGTACTTC. The whole variable domain, filled in from reference TRBV11-2 and TRBJ2-4, reads EAGVAQSPRYKIIEKRQSVAFWCNPISGHATLYWYQQILGQGPKLLIQFQNNGVVDDSQLPKDRFSAERLKGVDSTLKIQPAKLEDSAVYLCASSLQRAKNIQYFGAGTRLSVL.

In its sample, this clone was seen once. The chain couples TRBV19 to TRBJ1-6; possible D gene TRBD1, 5 bases. The ends were cut back, 4 bases at V and 0 bases at J, with 7 bases in the middle. The CDR3 covers 15 residues. Germline V lookup: CDR1 LNHDA, CDR2 SQIVND (reference sequence). The CDR3 DNA is TGTGCCAGTAGTACCAGGGACTCCTATAATTCACCCCTCCACTTT. This gives the protein CASSTRDSYNSPLHF.

The V and J genes are TRBV10-3 and TRBJ1-2, with D possibly being TRBD1 (5 bases). Germline loops: CDR1 ENHRY, CDR2 SYGVKD. V was trimmed by 3 bases and J by 7 bases, leaving 15 bases between them. This CDR3 comprises 14 residues. This CDR3 is CAISESQGFSGYTF. The CDR3 nucleotides are TGTGCCATCAGTGAATCGCAGGGTTTTTCTGGCTACACCTTC.

In its sample, this clone was seen a few times. The chain employs TRBV6-2 or TRBV6-3 and TRBJ2-1, with 9 positions matching TRBD2. This CDR3 region has 17 residues. Germline trimming cut 0 bases from V and 4 bases from J; bases unmatched to any gene: 7. From germline, CDR1 is MNHEY and CDR2 SVGEGT. The CDR3, as DNA: TGTGCCAGCAGTTACTCGAGGGGTAGCGGGGGATACAATGAGCAGTTCTTC. It is translated as CASSYSRGSGGYNEQFF.

CDR3 nucleotides: TGTGCCAGCAGTTTCGACAGGGCCTCTGGAAACACCATATATTTT. Translated: CASSFDRASGNTIYF. V usage is TRBV6-6 and J usage is TRBJ1-3; 7 nucleotides match TRBD1. The CDR3 covers 15 residues. V dropped 4 bases and J dropped 0; count of bases not matched to a gene: 3. Germline-derived CDR1 and CDR2 are MNHNY and SVGAGI (reference sequence).

J is TRBJ2-2 and V is TRBV7-2; D is unclear. The V gene lost 8 bases and the J gene lost 0 bases, with 7 bases spanning the gap. Per germline, CDR1 SGHTA and CDR2 FQGNSA. CDR3 length equals 13 residues. CDR3 DNA sequence: TGTGCCAGCCCTATCACGAACACCGGGGAGCTGTTTTTT. Encoded protein: CASPITNTGELFF.

The genes are TRBV3-1 (or the pseudogene TRBV3-2) and TRBJ2-1; D remains ambiguous. In germline, CDR1 is LGHDT, CDR2 YNNKEL (reference sequence). V shed 3 bases and J shed 6 bases, with 6 bases lying between them. The CDR3 length is 12 residues. The CDR3 DNA reads as TGTGCCAGCAGCCACGGCATCAATGAGCAGTTCTTC. As protein: CASSHGINEQFF.

The genes are TRBV5-1 and TRBJ1-3; TRBD1 agrees at 9 bases. The CDR3 is 14 residues long. Germline V gives CDR1 SGHRS, CDR2 YFSETQ. With 4 bases clipped from V and 4 bases from J, the junction kept 3 bases outside the gene matches. The CDR3 reads CASSTGGSGNTIYF. CDR3 in DNA: TGCGCCAGCAGCACAGGGGGCTCCGGAAACACCATATATTTT.

The chain joins TRBV7-9 to TRBJ2-1; 14 nucleotides align to TRBD2. Trimming at V came to 0 bases and at J to 6 bases, leaving 10 bases not matched to a gene. CDR3 size: 19 residues. The germline V gene has CDR1 SEHNR and CDR2 FQNEAQ (reference sequence). CDR3 region: CASSLATGGGLAGVNEQFF. The CDR3 DNA follows: TGTGCCAGCAGCTTAGCGACAGGGGGGGGACTAGCGGGAGTCAATGAGCAGTTCTTC.

This clone appeared a few times. The gene calls are TRBV27 and TRBJ1-5; 9 bases line up with TRBD1. V lost 8 bases to trimming and J lost 6 bases; unmatched junction nucleotides: 11. The CDR3 contains 15 residues. CDR1 MNHEY and CDR2 SMNVEV come from the germline V gene (reference sequence). For the CDR3, the DNA is TGTGCCAGCGGCCAGCTCGACAGGGGGGGTCAGCCCCAGCATTTT. Protein sequence: CASGQLDRGGQPQHF.

This clone came up once. The chain is built from TRBV2 and TRBJ2-7, with 14 nucleotides matching TRBD2. J was trimmed by 2 bases and V by 4 bases; bases with no gene match: 7. Germline lookup yields CDR1 SNHLY and CDR2 FYNNEI. This CDR3 is 17 amino acids long. The CDR3 DNA follows: TGTGCCAGCAGTGTAGGGACTAGCGGGAGCAAAGCCTACGAGCAGTACTTC. As protein: CASSVGTSGSKAYEQYF.

The CDR3 here is CARSRSGTSGIPSSYNEQFF. The CDR3 nucleotides read TGTGCCAGAAGCCGCTCCGGGACTAGCGGGATCCCTAGCTCCTACAATGAGCAGTTCTTC. The chain employs TRBV7-5 and TRBJ2-1; the D call of TRBD2 is as the table states it, not checked on the DNA. TRBV7-5 is a listed pseudogene. The CDR3 is 20 residues long.